A selection of T cell receptor beta chains follows, all from one sample in a study of blood T cell repertoires in COVID-19. TCRdb's copy holds only in-frame clones and misses some; the assay was immunoSEQ multiplex PCR. The sample records 250,000 to 350,000 clones, over 75% being singletons. Sequenced sample: PBMCs or T cells enriched from blood (not recorded which). The receptor source for this set is a woman in her twenties or thirties who had recovered from COVID-19. Both conserved end residues are part of each CDR3. The D gene is left open where the match is weak. Size is omitted from some rows. Given values are once, few, many or a class for expanded clones.

>TRBD1|TRBJ2-1|TRBV9|-
TGTGCCAGCAGCGGAAGGACAGGGCTGAACAATGAGCAGTTCTTC
CASSGRTGLNNEQFF
>-|TRBJ1-5|TRBV2|-
TGTGCCAGCAGTGAAGTTCATCAAAGCTCGTATCAGCCCCAGCATTTT
CASSEVHQSSYQPQHF
>TRBD1|TRBJ1-2|TRBV18|-
TGTGCCAGCTCACCCCGACAGGGAGATGGCTACACCTTC
CASSPRQGDGYTF
>-|TRBJ2-1|TRBV7-3|-
TGTGCCAGCAGCCCATTAGGGAGTGCCTACAATGAGCAGTTCTTC
CASSPLGSAYNEQFF
>-|TRBJ1-1|TRBV7-2|-
TGTGCCAGCAGCCCAGGGGACCGGGCGGGGAACACTGAAGCTTTCTTT
CASSPGDRAGNTEAFF
>-|TRBJ2-4|TRBV5-7|-
TGTGCCAGCAGCTTGGCGATAGCATCTGACATTCAGTACTTC
CASSLAIASDIQYF
>-|TRBJ2-7|TRBV29-1|-
TGCAGCGTTGGGCGGAGCTCCTACGAGCAGTACTTC
CSVGRSSYEQYF
>TRBD2|TRBJ2-7|TRBV10-3|-
TGTGCCATCAGTGACCCCGGCGGGAGTAACGACGAGCAGTACTTC
CAISDPGGSNDEQYF
>-|TRBJ2-7|TRBV7-8|-
TGTGCCAGCAGCTTAGTAGTACAGGATTACGAGCAGTACTTC
CASSLVVQDYEQYF
>TRBD2|TRBJ2-7|TRBV27|-
TGTGCCAGCAGCCGGACTAGCGGGAGAGTTTACGAGCAGTACTTC
CASSRTSGRVYEQYF
>TRBD2|TRBJ2-1|TRBV10-3|-
TGTGCCATCAGGGAGGGACTAGCGAATTACAATGAGCAGTTCTTC
CAIREGLANYNEQFF
>TRBD1|TRBJ1-1|TRBV30|-
TGTGCCGGTGACAGGGAGAACACTGAAGCTTTCTTT
CAGDRENTEAFF
>TRBD1|TRBJ1-1|TRBV18|-
TGTGCCAGCTCACAATTCACCAGAGTCACAGGGGGTATGGACACTGAAGCTTTCTTT
CASSQFTRVTGGMDTEAFF
>-|TRBJ2-6|TRBV29-1|-
TGCAGCGTTGCGGCAGGTCTCTCTGGGGCCAACGTCCTGACTTTC
CSVAAGLSGANVLTF
>TRBD2|TRBJ2-3|TRBV5-4|-
TGTGCCAGCAGCCCGGCCCTGGTAGCGGGACCCACAGATACGCAGTATTTT
CASSPALVAGPTDTQYF
>-|TRBJ1-2|TRBV19|once
TGTGCCAGTAGTATGCAACAGGACTATGGCTACACCTTC
CASSMQQDYGYTF
>TRBD1|TRBJ1-2|TRBV28|-
TGTGCCAGCAGTTTAGGGACAGGGGTCAATGGCTACACCTTC
CASSLGTGVNGYTF
>-|TRBJ1-6|TRBV27|-
TGTGCCAGCAGTTTCAGGGGTGATTCACCCCTCCACTTT
CASSFRGDSPLHF
>-|TRBJ1-1|TRBV28|-
TGTGCCAGCACCCGGAGCGGGGGCTCGAACACTGAAGCTTTCTTT
CASTRSGGSNTEAFF
>-|TRBJ1-5|TRBV27|-
TGTGCCAGCGGCGACAGATATCAGCCCCAGCATTTT
CASGDRYQPQHF
>TRBD2|TRBJ2-7|TRBV7-8|-
TGTGCCAGCACCAAAGCGGGAGGCACCTACGAGCAGTACTTC
CASTKAGGTYEQYF
>TRBD2|TRBJ2-3|TRBV9|-
TGTGCCAGCAGGGACGGCGGGAGTCAAGATACGCAGTATTTT
CASRDGGSQDTQYF
>-|TRBJ1-5|TRBV6-2/TRBV6-3|-
TGTGCCAGCAGTGCATACGGGCCCCAGCATTTT
CASSAYGPQHF
>-|TRBJ1-2|TRBV19|once
TGTGCCAGTAGTATTATCTCCAGTAACTATGGCTACACCTTC
CASSIISSNYGYTF
>TRBD1|TRBJ2-1|TRBV28|-
TGTGCCAGCAGTTTGGGGACAGTCACCTACAATGAGCAGTTCTTC
CASSLGTVTYNEQFF
>-|TRBJ2-7|TRBV4-3|-
TGCGCCAGCAGCCAAGAGCTCCTAGCAAGTAGGTACGAGCAGTACTTC
CASSQELLASRYEQYF
>TRBD1|TRBJ1-2|TRBV6-4|-
TGTGCCAGCAGTCGGAACAGGGGGTATGGCTACACCTTC
CASSRNRGYGYTF
>-|TRBJ2-3|TRBV28|-
TGTGCCAGCAGTAGGGACTTGACGCAGTATTTT
CASSRDLTQYF
>TRBD1|TRBJ1-1|TRBV4-1|-
TGCGCCAGCAGCCAGGGACAGGGTGTGAACACTGAAGCTTTCTTT
CASSQGQGVNTEAFF
>-|TRBJ1-1|TRBV18|-
TGTGCCAGCTCACCACAGGGGTCTGAAGCTTTCTTT
CASSPQGSEAFF
>-|TRBJ2-1|TRBV9|few
TGTGCCAGCAGCGTAGCCTCGGTATTTTACAATGAGCAGTTCTTC
CASSVASVFYNEQFF
>-|TRBJ2-1|TRBV28|-
TGTGCCAGCAGTTTCGACGGGATTTCCTACAATGAGCAGTTCTTC
CASSFDGISYNEQFF
>-|TRBJ1-2|TRBV27|-
TGTGCCAGCAGTCCAACAGGGAGTAGTGGCTACACCTTC
CASSPTGSSGYTF
>-|TRBJ2-5|TRBV7-9|-
TGTGCCAGCAGCTTAGGAGGGGGTTGGGAGACCCAGTACTTC
CASSLGGGWETQYF
>-|TRBJ1-1|TRBV19|-
TGTGCCAGTAGTATTGTCGCGGCTATCGGAAACACTGAAGCTTTCTTT
CASSIVAAIGNTEAFF
>TRBD1|TRBJ2-5|TRBV30|-
TGTGCCTGGAGTGTAGGACAGGTCGGGGAGACCCAGTACTTC
CAWSVGQVGETQYF
>-|TRBJ1-1|TRBV28|-
TGTGCCAACCGTGCCCTAGGGGTGAACACTGAAGCTTTCTTT
CANRALGVNTEAFF
>TRBD1|TRBJ2-7|TRBV27|-
TGTGCCAGCAGTTTACTGACAGGGGGACTGTACTTC
CASSLLTGGLYF
>-|TRBJ1-2|TRBV2|few
TGTGCCAGCACTCCGGGATCCGGCTACACCTTC
CASTPGSGYTF
>TRBD1|TRBJ1-5|TRBV28|once
TGTGCCAGCAGCCGTCTCGGACAGGGGACAAATCAGCCCCAGCATTTT
CASSRLGQGTNQPQHF
>TRBD1|TRBJ1-5|TRBV7-2|-
TGTGCCAGCAGCTCCCGACAGGGGGCGATGGATCAGCCCCAGCATTTT
CASSSRQGAMDQPQHF
>-|TRBJ2-6|TRBV7-9|-
TGTGCCAGCAGCTCCGATTGGGCTCTCTCTGGGGCCAACGTCCTGACTTTC
CASSSDWALSGANVLTF
>-|TRBJ1-5|TRBV27|-
TGTGCCAGCAGTTCCGGGACTTATAGCAATCAGCCCCAGCATTTT
CASSSGTYSNQPQHF
>TRBD2|TRBJ2-7|TRBV5-5|once
TGTGCCAGCAGCTTGATTATAGCGGGACCTATCTACGAGCAGTACTTC
CASSLIIAGPIYEQYF
>TRBD1|TRBJ2-1|TRBV6-5|-
TGTGCCAGCACCCGACAGGGGGCTCGAGATGAGCAGTTCTTC
CASTRQGARDEQFF
>TRBD1|TRBJ2-5|TRBV5-8|-
TGTGCCAGCAGTCCGGACAGGCGGGAGACCCAGTACTTC
CASSPDRRETQYF
>TRBD2|TRBJ2-1|TRBV4-1|-
TGCGCCAGCAGCCAAGATTTAGGCGGGGGAACCTACAATGAGCAGTTCTTC
CASSQDLGGGTYNEQFF
>-|TRBJ2-7|TRBV6-1|-
TGTGCCAGCAGTGAAGCGGGAACAGGGACCCTCTACGAGCAGTACTTC
CASSEAGTGTLYEQYF
>TRBD2|TRBJ2-1|TRBV18|once
TGTGCCAGCTCACCGCCTAGCGGATACAATGAGCAGTTCTTC
CASSPPSGYNEQFF
>-|TRBJ1-2|TRBV5-4|-
TGTGCCAGCAGCTTGGATGGAGAAACCTATGGCTACACCTTC
CASSLDGETYGYTF
>TRBD2|TRBJ2-4|TRBV5-1|-
TGCGCCAGCAGCGCAGGACTAGCGGGAGGGCCGCCGAACATTCAGTACTTC
CASSAGLAGGPPNIQYF